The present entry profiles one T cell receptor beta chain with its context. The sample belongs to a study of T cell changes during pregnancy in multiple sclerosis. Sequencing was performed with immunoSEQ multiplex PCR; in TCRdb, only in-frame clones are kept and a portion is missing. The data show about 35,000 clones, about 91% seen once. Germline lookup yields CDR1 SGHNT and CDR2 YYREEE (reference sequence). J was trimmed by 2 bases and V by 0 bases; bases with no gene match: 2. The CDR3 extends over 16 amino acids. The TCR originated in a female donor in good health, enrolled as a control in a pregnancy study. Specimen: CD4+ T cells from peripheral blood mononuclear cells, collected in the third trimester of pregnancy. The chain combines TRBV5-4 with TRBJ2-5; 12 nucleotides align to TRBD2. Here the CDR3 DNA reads TGTGCCAGCAGCTTGGATCTAGCGGGGGGGCAAGAGACCCAGTACTTC. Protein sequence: CASSLDLAGGQETQYF.